This is a list of T cell receptor beta chains from one sample in a study of vaccination and CD4 T cells after COVID-19. A single record per CDR3 protein comes from TCRdb applying MiXCR to the PCR reads. The table includes roughly 7,000 distinct CDR3 sequences, roughly 36% detected once. Their cognate antigens are unknown. The material sequenced was CD4+ T cells from blood, cultured in vitro. The receptors were sampled from a human donor in good health. CDR3s include the opening cysteine and the closing phenylalanine or tryptophan. D genes are given only for firm matches. Clone size is shown for a subset of rows, as once, few, many or a class of expanded clone.

abundance,j_gene,v_gene,d_gene,CDR3aa,CDR3nt
NA,TRBJ1-1,TRBV7-9,NA,CASSAGKGTEAFF,TGTGCCAGCAGCGCGGGGAAAGGCACTGAAGCTTTCTTT
NA,TRBJ1-1,TRBV20-1,NA,CSASSSSGVGTEAFF,TGCAGTGCTAGTTCCTCCAGCGGGGTTGGGACTGAAGCTTTCTTT
few,TRBJ1-2,TRBV7-4,NA,CASRLRRALHYGYTF,TGTGCCAGCAGACTACGAAGGGCGTTGCACTATGGCTACACCTTC
NA,TRBJ1-6,TRBV7-2,NA,CASSKRAGENSPLHF,TGTGCCAGCAGCAAAAGGGCAGGGGAAAATTCACCCCTCCACTTT
NA,TRBJ2-2,TRBV20-1,NA,CSARQGGSDTGELFF,TGCAGTGCTAGACAGGGGGGCTCTGACACCGGGGAGCTGTTTTTT
few,TRBJ1-5,TRBV20-1,TRBD1,CSAATGGNQPQHF,TGCAGTGCGGCGACAGGGGGGAATCAGCCCCAGCATTTT
NA,TRBJ1-1,TRBV15,NA,CATTKIQVNTEAFF,TGTGCCACCACCAAAATTCAGGTGAACACTGAAGCTTTCTTT
few,TRBJ2-5,TRBV19,NA,CASRPGNGETQYF,TGTGCCAGTAGACCAGGTAACGGGGAGACCCAGTACTTC
few,TRBJ2-2,TRBV5-6,TRBD1,CASSPGTAGGAGELFF,TGTGCCAGCAGCCCGGGGACAGCAGGTGGGGCCGGGGAGCTGTTTTTT
NA,TRBJ1-3,TRBV6-1,NA,CASIPNPGLGNARGNTIYF,TGTGCCAGCATTCCCAACCCGGGCCTAGGGAACGCTAGGGGAAACACCATATATTTT
NA,TRBJ1-1,TRBV6-5,NA,CASSYVRGSKAFF,TGTGCCAGCAGTTACGTCAGGGGCTCTAAAGCTTTCTTT
few,TRBJ1-6,TRBV6-1,NA,CASSGARAANNSPLHF,TGTGCCAGCAGCGGGGCGAGGGCAGCCAATAATTCACCCCTCCACTTT
once,TRBJ2-1,TRBV19,NA,CASSRGQPKGNEQFF,TGTGCCAGTAGTAGGGGACAACCAAAAGGGAATGAGCAGTTCTTC
few,TRBJ2-3,TRBV20-1,NA,CSARDWGFSTDTQYF,TGCAGTGCTAGAGATTGGGGGTTTAGCACAGATACGCAGTATTTT
few,TRBJ2-3,TRBV6-1,NA,CASSELGNTQYF,TGTGCCAGCAGTGAATTGGGGAATACGCAGTATTTT
few,TRBJ2-3,TRBV12-3/TRBV12-4,NA,CATDPGGQGTQYF,TGTGCCACCGACCCCGGGGGACAAGGGACGCAGTATTTT
NA,TRBJ1-2,TRBV5-6,TRBD1,CASSTGQGRGYTF,TGTGCCAGCAGCACGGGACAGGGTCGAGGCTACACCTTC
NA,TRBJ1-2,TRBV18,NA,CASSSNNYGYTF,TGTGCCAGCTCATCAAACAATTATGGCTACACCTTC
NA,TRBJ2-1,TRBV14,NA,CASSLGPNYSYNEQFF,TGTGCCAGCAGCCTAGGACCAAATTACTCCTACAATGAGCAGTTCTTC
NA,TRBJ1-1,TRBV6-1,NA,CASSNLNTEAFF,TGTGCCAGCAGTAATTTGAACACTGAAGCTTTCTTT
NA,TRBJ2-3,TRBV11-1,NA,CASSLTLGAGADTQYF,TGTGCCAGCAGCTTAACCTTGGGGGCGGGCGCAGATACGCAGTATTTT
NA,TRBJ1-2,TRBV5-6,NA,CASSPGFDGYTF,TGTGCCAGCAGCCCAGGTTTCGATGGCTACACCTTC
NA,TRBJ1-1,TRBV5-1,TRBD1,CASSITGQRNTEAFF,TGCGCCAGCAGCATCACGGGACAGAGGAACACTGAAGCTTTCTTT
NA,TRBJ2-4,TRBV20-1,NA,CSAREGALSDIQYF,TGCAGTGCTAGAGAGGGGGCGTTGTCCGACATTCAGTACTTC
NA,TRBJ2-3,TRBV6-4,TRBD2,CASSDLAGSTDTQYF,TGTGCCAGCAGTGATCTAGCGGGGAGCACAGATACGCAGTATTTT
NA,TRBJ1-1,TRBV7-7,NA,CAIMEFRDDGKAFF,TGTGCCATCATGGAATTCCGGGACGACGGGAAAGCTTTCTTT
few,TRBJ1-6,TRBV19,TRBD1,CASSIVGAGGSSPLHF,TGTGCCAGTAGTATAGTTGGGGCAGGGGGAAGTTCACCCCTCCACTTT
NA,TRBJ1-2,TRBV11-2,NA,CASNPLTSYYGYTF,TGTGCCAGCAACCCTTTAACCAGCTATTATGGCTACACCTTC
NA,TRBJ2-5,TRBV7-3,NA,CASSSTGERSETQYF,TGTGCCAGCAGCTCCACGGGGGAACGGTCCGAGACCCAGTACTTC
once,TRBJ2-7,TRBV6-5,TRBD1,CASSFRDRSYEQYF,TGTGCCAGCAGTTTCCGGGACAGATCCTACGAGCAGTACTTC
few,TRBJ2-5,TRBV11-2,NA,CASSFVQGGETQYF,TGTGCCAGCAGCTTTGTCCAGGGCGGAGAGACCCAGTACTTC
NA,TRBJ2-5,TRBV20-1,TRBD1,CSARDGQGVLQETQYF,TGCAGTGCTAGAGATGGACAGGGGGTCCTTCAAGAGACCCAGTACTTC
few,TRBJ2-2,TRBV20-1,NA,CSARDRLSTGELFF,TGCAGTGCTAGAGATCGTCTATCCACCGGGGAGCTGTTTTTT
NA,TRBJ2-2,TRBV10-3,TRBD2,CAISGGAGGLNTGELFF,TGTGCCATCAGTGGGGGGGCGGGGGGCCTGAACACCGGGGAGCTGTTTTTT
NA,TRBJ2-1,TRBV19,NA,CASSIELRSYNEQFF,TGTGCCAGTAGTATTGAACTCCGCTCCTACAATGAGCAGTTCTTC
few,TRBJ2-3,TRBV6-4,TRBD2,CASGGDPSGGADTQYF,TGTGCCAGCGGGGGTGACCCAAGCGGGGGTGCAGATACGCAGTATTTT
few,TRBJ2-2,TRBV29-1,TRBD1,CSVAPTGGTGELFF,TGCAGCGTTGCGCCGACAGGGGGCACCGGGGAGCTGTTTTTT
few,TRBJ2-5,TRBV7-3,TRBD1,CASSRSGQERETQYF,TGTGCCAGCAGCCGCTCGGGACAGGAGCGGGAGACCCAGTACTTC
NA,TRBJ1-2,TRBV7-9,NA,CASSPQTNLGYGYTF,TGTGCCAGCAGTCCTCAAACCAATTTGGGTTATGGCTACACCTTC